Presented here are 12 T cell receptor beta chains from one specimen sequenced in a study of blood T cell repertoires in COVID-19. Method: immunoSEQ multiplex PCR; TCRdb's copy keeps in-frame clones and lacks some. The sample comprises hundreds of thousands of clones, around 86% of which are singletons, and over 2.5% rests with the top ten. Sequenced input: peripheral blood. The origin of the receptors is a man aged 60-69 years with acute or convalescent COVID-19.

The chain is built from TRBV30 and TRBJ1-6; maybe TRBD1 (5 bases). V lost 5 bases, J lost 9 bases, and 14 bases lay in between. Looked up from germline, CDR1 is GTSNPN and CDR2 is SVGIG (reference sequence). The length of the CDR3 is 13 residues. Here the CDR3 reads CAWESGGGSPLHF. CDR3 bases: TGTGCCTGGGAGTCGGGGGGTGGTTCACCCCTCCACTTT.

This clone was found once. The chain carries TRBV9 and TRBJ2-5; TRBD2 aligns across 9 bases. The CDR3 spans 15 residues. With V trimmed by 4 bases and J by 5 bases, 9 bases remained unmatched. CDR1 and CDR2 (germline): SGDLS, YYNGEE. This CDR3 reads CASSFGTSPGETQYF. Written as DNA, the CDR3 is TGTGCCAGCAGCTTCGGGACTAGCCCAGGGGAGACCCAGTACTTC. Together with reference TRBV9 and TRBJ2-5, the CDR3 gives the full variable domain: DSGVTQTPKHLITATGQRVTLRCSPRSGDLSVYWYQQSLDQGLQFLIQYYNGEERAKGNILERFSAQQFPDLHSELNLSSLELGDSALYFCASSFGTSPGETQYFGPGTRLLVL.

The J gene is TRBJ1-2, the V gene TRBV29-1, with 10 bases that match TRBD1. Trimming removed 6 bases from V and 4 bases from J; junction bases left unmatched: 5. CDR3 length: 13 residues. In germline, CDR1 is SQVTM, CDR2 ANQGSEA. CDR3 DNA sequence: TGCAGCGTCCGACAGGGGGCAGGCTATGGCTACACCTTC. It codes for CSVRQGAGYGYTF.

This clone was counted a single time. This chain connects TRBV5-4 to TRBJ1-5; no firm D call. Per germline, CDR1 SGHNT and CDR2 YYREEE (reference sequence). CDR3 length: 15 amino acids. The germline V and J ends were trimmed by 3 bases and 4 bases, with 14 bases remaining between them. The DNA of the CDR3 is TGTGCCAGCAGCTCCGGCCCCGCGGTGAATCAGCCCCAGCATTTT. Translating it yields CASSSGPAVNQPQHF. The full variable domain, completed using reference TRBV5-4 and TRBJ1-5, is ETGVTQSPTHLIKTRGQQVTLRCSSQSGHNTVSWYQQALGQGPQFIFQYYREEENGRGNFPPRFSGLQFPNYSSELNVNALELDDSALYLCASSSGPAVNQPQHFGDGTRLSIL.

V is TRBV9 and J is TRBJ2-3; 13 bases are shared with TRBD2. V dropped 3 bases and J dropped 1; count of bases not matched to a gene: 5. Germline-derived CDR1 and CDR2 are SGDLS and YYNGEE. This CDR3 region has 17 residues. CDR3 in amino acids: CASSARGLAGGTDTQYF. Written as DNA, the CDR3 is TGTGCCAGCAGCGCGCGAGGACTAGCGGGGGGCACAGATACGCAGTATTTT.

The chain combines TRBV19 with TRBJ1-1; D remains ambiguous. V lost 0 bases and J 10 bases, leaving 12 bases between the germline ends. Per germline, CDR1 LNHDA and CDR2 SQIVND (reference sequence). This CDR3 has 13 amino acids. DNA of the CDR3: TGTGCCAGTAGTATAGATTTAGCCCTCGGAGCTTTCTTT. This translates into CASSIDLALGAFF.

The V call is TRBV6-2 or TRBV6-3, the J call TRBJ1-2, with 7 positions matching TRBD1. Germline V gene lookup returns CDR1 MNHEY and CDR2 SVGEGT. With 6 bases clipped from V and 3 bases from J, the junction kept 10 bases outside the gene matches. The CDR3 is 15 residues long. The CDR3 DNA reads TGTGCCAGCAGCACGGACAGGACGGGGGACTATGGCTACACCTTC. Translated: CASSTDRTGDYGYTF.

The CDR3 loop reads CASSRRNRGVIDEQFF. CDR3 nucleotide sequence: TGTGCCAGCAGCCGCCGCAACAGGGGGGTTATCGATGAGCAGTTCTTC. This chain joins TRBV28 and TRBJ2-1; 8 bases line up with TRBD1. The junction had 15 bases not matched to a gene; V was cut back by 6 bases and J by 8 bases. The CDR3 has 16 residues. The germline V gene has CDR1 MDHEN and CDR2 SYDVKM.

V and J are TRBV7-9 and TRBJ1-1, with D unresolved. CDR3 length: 12 residues. The V gene lost 4 bases and the J gene lost 5 bases, with 8 bases spanning the gap. Germline V lookup: CDR1 SEHNR, CDR2 FQNEAQ (reference sequence). Written as DNA, the CDR3 is TGTGCCAGCAGCTCCGGGGTTACTGAAGCTTTCTTT. This gives the protein CASSSGVTEAFF. The full variable domain, with the rest looked up from reference TRBV7-9 and TRBJ1-1, is DTGVSQNPRHKITKRGQNVTFRCDPISEHNRLYWYRQTLGQGPEFLTYFQNEAQLEKSRLLSDRFSAERPKGSFSTLEIQRTEQGDSAMYLCASSSGVTEAFFGQGTRLTVV.

The rearrangement links TRBV7-9 to TRBJ1-2; D perhaps matches TRBD1 (5 bases). This CDR3 contains 16 residues. V was cut by 2 bases and J by 1 base, with 14 bases left in between. Looked up from germline, CDR1 is SEHNR and CDR2 is FQNEAQ (reference sequence). CDR3 nucleotides: TGTGCCAGCAGCTTAAAGGTGGGGGGTCTTAACTATGGCTACACCTTC. It encodes CASSLKVGGLNYGYTF.

J is TRBJ2-7 and V is TRBV5-1, with 9 bases lining up with TRBD1. The CDR3 consists of 16 residues. The V gene end was trimmed by 4 bases and the J gene end by 5 bases; junction bases not matched to a gene: 13. In germline, CDR1 is SGHRS, CDR2 YFSETQ. The chain's CDR3 is CASSPRPRDRVNEQYF. CDR3 nucleotides: TGCGCCAGCAGCCCAAGGCCCCGGGACAGGGTGAACGAGCAGTACTTC.

The chain has TRBV28 and TRBJ2-1; unclear D gene. CDR1 and CDR2 from the germline V gene are MDHEN and SYDVKM. V was clipped by 2 bases and J by 0 bases, with 8 bases between them. This CDR3 is built from 15 residues. CDR3 residues: CASSLRVSSYNEQFF. The CDR3 coding sequence is TGTGCCAGCAGTTTACGGGTAAGCTCCTACAATGAGCAGTTCTTC.